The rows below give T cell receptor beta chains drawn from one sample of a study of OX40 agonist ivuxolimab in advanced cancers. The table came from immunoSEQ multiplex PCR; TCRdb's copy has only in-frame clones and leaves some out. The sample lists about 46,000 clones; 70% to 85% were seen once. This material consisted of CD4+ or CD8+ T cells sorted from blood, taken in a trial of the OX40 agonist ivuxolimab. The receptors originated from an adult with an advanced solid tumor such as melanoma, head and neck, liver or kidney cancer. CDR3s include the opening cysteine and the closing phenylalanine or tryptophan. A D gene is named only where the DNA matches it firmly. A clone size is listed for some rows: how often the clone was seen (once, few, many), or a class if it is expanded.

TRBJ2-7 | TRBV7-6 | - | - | CASSLGTMSSYEQYF | TGTGCCAGCAGCTTAGGGACAATGAGCTCCTACGAGCAGTACTTC
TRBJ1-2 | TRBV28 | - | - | CASSLWGGYTF | TGTGCCAGCAGTTTATGGGGTGGCTACACCTTC
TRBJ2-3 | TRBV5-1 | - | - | CASSLDGTSTDTQYF | TGCGCCAGCAGCTTGGACGGCACCAGCACAGATACGCAGTATTTT
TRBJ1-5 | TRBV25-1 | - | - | CASREGGQPQHF | TGTGCCAGCCGGGAGGGCGGTCAGCCCCAGCATTTT
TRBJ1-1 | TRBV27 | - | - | CASSSRTGANTEAFF | TGTGCCAGCAGTTCCCGGACGGGCGCGAACACTGAAGCTTTCTTT
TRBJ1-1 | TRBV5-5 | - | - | CASDARTDAEAFF | TGTGCCAGCGACGCCCGGACGGACGCTGAAGCTTTCTTT
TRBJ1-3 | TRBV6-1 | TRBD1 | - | CASSETGALSGNTIYF | TGTGCCAGCAGTGAAACAGGGGCCCTCTCTGGAAACACCATATATTTT
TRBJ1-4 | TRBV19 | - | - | CASKERSSNEKLFF | TGTGCCAGTAAGGAACGGAGTTCTAATGAAAAACTGTTTTTT
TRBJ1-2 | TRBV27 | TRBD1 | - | CASSLTGGAYGYTF | TGTGCCAGCAGTTTAACAGGGGGCGCCTATGGCTACACCTTC
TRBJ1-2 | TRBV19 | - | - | CASSMEGTGYTF | TGTGCCAGTAGTATGGAAGGGACTGGCTACACCTTC
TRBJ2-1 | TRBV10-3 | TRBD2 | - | CAGGGAGDLSYNEQFF | TGTGCCGGGGGAGGGGCGGGGGATCTCTCCTACAATGAGCAGTTCTTC
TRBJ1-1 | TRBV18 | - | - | CASSPNTGAEAFF | TGTGCCAGCTCACCAAATACAGGCGCTGAAGCTTTCTTT
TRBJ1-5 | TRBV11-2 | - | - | CASSLALGVDQPQHF | TGTGCCAGCAGCTTAGCATTGGGGGTTGATCAGCCCCAGCATTTT
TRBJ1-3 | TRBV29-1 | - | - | CSVTGTDGSGNTIYF | TGCAGCGTTACCGGGACCGACGGCTCTGGAAACACCATATATTTT
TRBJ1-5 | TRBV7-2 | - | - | CASSLGQVTNQPQHF | TGTGCCAGCAGCTTAGGGCAGGTTACCAATCAGCCCCAGCATTTT
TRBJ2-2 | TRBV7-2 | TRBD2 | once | CANSFGLAGGELFF | TGTGCCAACAGCTTCGGACTAGCCGGCGGGGAGCTGTTTTTT
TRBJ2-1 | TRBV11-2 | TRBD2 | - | CASSLVLAGGNEQFF | TGTGCCAGCAGCTTAGTACTAGCGGGGGGGAATGAGCAGTTCTTC
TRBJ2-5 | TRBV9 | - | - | CASSVEGGGAETQYF | TGTGCCAGCAGCGTAGAAGGGGGGGGCGCGGAGACCCAGTACTTC
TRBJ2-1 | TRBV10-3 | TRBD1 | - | CAISESMKPGGPRSSYNEQFF | TGTGCCATCAGTGAGTCGATGAAGCCAGGGGGCCCCCGGAGCTCCTACAATGAGCAGTTCTTC
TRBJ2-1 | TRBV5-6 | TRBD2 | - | CASSLDALGLAGYNEQFF | TGTGCCAGCAGCTTGGACGCGTTAGGACTAGCGGGTTACAATGAGCAGTTCTTC
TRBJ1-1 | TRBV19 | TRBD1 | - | CASSTRQGARNTEAFF | TGTGCCAGTAGTACTCGACAGGGGGCGCGGAACACTGAAGCTTTCTTT
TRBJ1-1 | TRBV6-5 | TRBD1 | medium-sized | CASSGQGVGTEAFF | TGTGCCAGCAGTGGACAGGGCGTAGGCACTGAAGCTTTCTTT